The clone carrying this T cell receptor beta chain was observed many times. The sample is drawn from a study of metastatic and nonmetastatic thyroid tumors. Across the study: Patients with malignant and benign thyroid disease provided blood and tumor or nodule tissue, whose repertoires were compared.

Ahead of thyroid surgery, no patient had received treatment of any kind. TCRdb re-called clones from the PCR reads using MiXCR. The sample yields 35,000 to 50,000 clones, less than 20% seen once. Between the trimmed V and J ends, which lost 5 bases and 4 bases, there was a span of 20 bases. This CDR3 region has 16 residues. Germline CDR1 and CDR2: MDHEN and SYDVKM. The sequence was obtained from a female donor with papillary thyroid cancer or a benign thyroid nodule (not recorded which). Some clones in this sample may be carry-over from other donors' samples. This chain joins TRBV28 and TRBJ1-2, with D perhaps TRBD1 (6 bases). What was sequenced was tumor tissue. The CDR3 sequence: CASSQGTRGRIYGYTF. CDR3 sequence (DNA): TGTGCCAGCAGTCAGGGCACTCGGGGGCGCATCTATGGCTACACCTTC.